This TCR beta chain was identified during a study of Ad26.COV2.S vaccination and SARS-CoV-2 variants. Whole-study context: A COV1001 Ad26.COV2.S trial-arm participant provided the sample. Study results and caveats: Non-spike TCR breadth did not differ much between vaccine and placebo recipients. Measurements of TCR breadth and depth may have given underestimates of the total T cell responses.

Profiling relied on immunoSEQ multiplex PCR, and the TCRdb table lists in-frame clones only, not all of them. The repertoire holds around 320,000 clones, with 86% as singletons. Points on this clone: The antigen remains unidentified.

Treatment meaning: roughly 19 received Ad26.COV2.S at low or high dose, single or two shots; several received placebo; per-sample allocation not given. Sampling took place 63 days after the first vaccine or placebo injection. The individual, an adult aged 18-55 years, was a donor in Boston. Germline CDR1 and CDR2: SGHDN and FVKESK. This CDR3 comprises 16 residues. Losses at the gene ends were 3 bases for V and 7 bases for J; bases not matched to a gene: 14. This specimen was peripheral blood, taken in a trial of Ad26.COV2.S vaccine versus placebo. The rearrangement joins TRBV14 to TRBJ2-5; 7 bases align to TRBD1. The clonotype comes from a person aged 18 to 65 who received the Ad26.COV2.S COVID-19 vaccine or a placebo. CDR3 coding DNA: TGTGCCAGCAGCCACAGGGGACAGCGTCAGTGGGGGACCCAGTACTTC. It codes for CASSHRGQRQWGTQYF.